This TCR beta chain is from a study of memory CD4+ T cells and cytomegalovirus serostatus. Study at large: Donors were healthy Belgian adults, several CMV seropositive and around 23 seronegative.

In the case of this clone: The antigen is unknown.

The sort gate was single viable CD3+CD4+CD8-CD45RO+ cells for memory CD4+ T cells. Germline values: CDR1 SGHRS, CDR2 YFSETQ. The CDR3 contains 14 residues. With 6 bases removed from V and 0 bases from J, the gap between germline ends came to 9 bases. TCRdb keeps only in-frame clones here, not all; method: immunoSEQ multiplex PCR. The repertoire holds about 41,000 clones, with about 82% as singletons. Study-level points and caveats: The CMV-associated TCR signature appears largely within the CD4+ memory repertoire. A US-trained random forest predicted CMV serostatus with median AUC around 0.91.

This chain links TRBV5-1 with TRBJ2-2, with D perhaps assigned TRBD1 or TRBD2 (6 bases each). The source material was memory CD4+ T cells from blood. The receptor was derived from an adult in good health and CMV-seronegative. CDR3 sequence (DNA): TGCGCCAGCAAGGGGGAGGCGAACACCGGGGAGCTGTTTTTT. It is translated as CASKGEANTGELFF.